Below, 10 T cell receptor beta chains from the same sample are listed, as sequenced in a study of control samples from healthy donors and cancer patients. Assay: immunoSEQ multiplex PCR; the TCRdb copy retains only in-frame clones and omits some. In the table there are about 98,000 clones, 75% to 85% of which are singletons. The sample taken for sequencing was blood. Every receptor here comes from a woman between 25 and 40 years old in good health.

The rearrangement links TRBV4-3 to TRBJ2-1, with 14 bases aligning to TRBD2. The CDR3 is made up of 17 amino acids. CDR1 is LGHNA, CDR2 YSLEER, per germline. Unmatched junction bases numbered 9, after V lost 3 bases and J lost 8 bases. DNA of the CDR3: TGCGCCAGCAGCCAGGGACTAGCGGGGGCACCCCCGGATGAGCAGTTCTTC. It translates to CASSQGLAGAPPDEQFF.

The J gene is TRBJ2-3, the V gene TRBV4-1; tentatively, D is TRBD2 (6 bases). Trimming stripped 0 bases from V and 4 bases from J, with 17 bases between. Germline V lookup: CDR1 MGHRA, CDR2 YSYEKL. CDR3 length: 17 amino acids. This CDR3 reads CASSQEAGPVGSDTQYF. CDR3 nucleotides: TGCGCCAGCAGCCAAGAGGCGGGGCCCGTCGGATCAGATACGCAGTATTTT.

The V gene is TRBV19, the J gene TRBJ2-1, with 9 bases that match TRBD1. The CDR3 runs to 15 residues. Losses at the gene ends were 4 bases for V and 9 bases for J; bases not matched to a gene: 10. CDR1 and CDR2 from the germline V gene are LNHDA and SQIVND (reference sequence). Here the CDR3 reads CASSTSGQGRGEQFF. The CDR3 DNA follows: TGTGCCAGTAGTACGTCGGGACAGGGTAGGGGTGAGCAGTTCTTC.

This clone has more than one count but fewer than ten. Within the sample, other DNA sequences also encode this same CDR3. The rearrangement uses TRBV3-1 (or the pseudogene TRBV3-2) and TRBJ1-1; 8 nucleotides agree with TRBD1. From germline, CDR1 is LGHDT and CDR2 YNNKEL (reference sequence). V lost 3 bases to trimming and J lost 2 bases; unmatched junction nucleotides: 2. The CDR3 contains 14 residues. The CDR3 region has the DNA TGTGCCAGCAGCCAGGGGACAGGAAACACTGAAGCTTTCTTT. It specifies CASSQGTGNTEAFF.

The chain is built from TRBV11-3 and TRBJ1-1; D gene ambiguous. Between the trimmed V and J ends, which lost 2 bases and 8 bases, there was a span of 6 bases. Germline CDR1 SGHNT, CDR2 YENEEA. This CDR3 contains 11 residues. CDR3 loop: CASSLKGEAFF. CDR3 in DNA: TGTGCCAGCAGCTTAAAAGGGGAAGCTTTCTTT.

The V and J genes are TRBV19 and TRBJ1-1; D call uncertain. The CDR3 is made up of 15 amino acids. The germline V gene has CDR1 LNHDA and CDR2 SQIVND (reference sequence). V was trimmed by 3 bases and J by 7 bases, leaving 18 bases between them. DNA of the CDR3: TGTGCCAGTAGTATCAGGAATAGGGTGGGCCATGAAGCTTTCTTT. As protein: CASSIRNRVGHEAFF. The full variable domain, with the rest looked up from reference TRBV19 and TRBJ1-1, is DGGITQSPKYLFRKEGQNVTLSCEQNLNHDAMYWYRQDPGQGLRLIYYSQIVNDFQKGDIAEGYSVSREKKESFPLTVTSAQKNPTAFYLCASSIRNRVGHEAFFGQGTRLTVV.

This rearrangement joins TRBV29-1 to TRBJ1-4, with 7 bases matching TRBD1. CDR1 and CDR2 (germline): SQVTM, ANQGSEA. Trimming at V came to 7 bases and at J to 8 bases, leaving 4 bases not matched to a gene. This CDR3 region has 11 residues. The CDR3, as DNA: TGCAGCGCATGGACAGGAGAAAAACTGTTTTTT. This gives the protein CSAWTGEKLFF. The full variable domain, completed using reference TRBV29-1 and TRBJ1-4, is SAVISQKPSRDICQRGTSLTIQCQVDSQVTMMFWYRQQPGQSLTLIATANQGSEATYESGFVIDKFPISRPNLTFSTLTVSNMSPEDSSIYLCSAWTGEKLFFGSGTQLSVL.

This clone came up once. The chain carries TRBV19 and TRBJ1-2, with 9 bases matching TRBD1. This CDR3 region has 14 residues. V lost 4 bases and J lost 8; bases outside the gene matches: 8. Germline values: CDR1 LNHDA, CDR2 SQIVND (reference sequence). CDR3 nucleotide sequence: TGTGCCAGTAGTACACTTCCGGGACAGGGAGGCTACACCTTC. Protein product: CASSTLPGQGGYTF.

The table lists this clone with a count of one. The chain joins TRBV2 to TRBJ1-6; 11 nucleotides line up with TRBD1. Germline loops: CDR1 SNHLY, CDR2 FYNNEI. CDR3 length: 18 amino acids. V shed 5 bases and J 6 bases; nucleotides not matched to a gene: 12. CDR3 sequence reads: CASSTLPGTGGRNSPLHF. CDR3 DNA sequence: TGTGCCAGCAGTACACTACCCGGGACAGGGGGACGTAATTCACCCCTCCACTTT.

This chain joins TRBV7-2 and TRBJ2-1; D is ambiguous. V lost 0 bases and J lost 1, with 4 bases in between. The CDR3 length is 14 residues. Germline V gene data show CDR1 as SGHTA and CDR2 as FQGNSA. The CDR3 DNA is TGTGCCAGCAGCTTAGCGGAATCCTACAATGAGCAGTTCTTC. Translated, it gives CASSLAESYNEQFF.